Described below is a single TCR beta chain sequence and its context. This specimen belongs to a study of response to subunit inactivated influenza vaccine. TCRdb reanalysed the RT-PCR reads using MiXCR and keeps one entry per CDR3 protein. This sample has hundreds of thousands of distinct CDR3 sequences, with approximately 17% found just once. Specimen: PBMCs from blood, collected less than 6 days after vaccination. This clonotype was obtained from a man aged 45-65 years who received an inactivated influenza vaccine.

In nucleotides, the CDR3 is TGTGCCAGGCGAGGGCAGGGGGCCATCAACACTGAAGCTTTCTTT. It yields the protein CARRGQGAINTEAFF. V is TRBV27 and J is TRBJ1-1; 8 bases agree with TRBD1. CDR1 and CDR2 from the germline V gene are MNHEY and SMNVEV (reference sequence). The CDR3 runs to 15 residues. The junction had 11 bases not matched to a gene; V was cut back by 9 bases and J by 2 bases.